A single sample gave rise to the 7 T cell receptor beta chains below, sequenced in a study of metastatic and nonmetastatic thyroid tumors. None of the patients had undergone any treatment ahead of thyroid surgery. TCRdb reprocessed the PCR reads via MiXCR. The sample lists 45,000 or so clones; less than 5% were seen once. Sequences were obtained from blood. These receptors originate from a female donor with papillary thyroid cancer or a benign thyroid nodule (not recorded which). Some clones in this sample may be carry-over from other donors' samples.

This clone was seen at least ten times. The genes are TRBV20-1 and TRBJ1-2, with a weak D call TRBD1 (5 bases). The CDR3 consists of 12 residues. Germline V gives CDR1 DFQATT, CDR2 SNEGSKA (reference sequence). Trimming took off 5 bases at V and 5 bases at J, with 12 bases between the two ends. The CDR3 loop is CSADGGSYGYTF. The CDR3 DNA reads TGCAGTGCTGACGGGGGGTCGTATGGCTACACCTTC.

This clone was found a few times. The genes are TRBV4-2 and TRBJ1-1; 11 bases agree with TRBD1. The CDR3 consists of 17 residues. J gave up 1 base and V 2 bases, and 6 bases lay outside the gene matches. Looked up from germline, CDR1 is LGHNA and CDR2 is YNFKEQ. The CDR3 DNA reads as TGTGCCAGCAGCCAAAGGACAGGGGGCATACCGAACACTGAAGCTTTCTTT. Its protein product is CASSQRTGGIPNTEAFF.

The chain recombines TRBV20-1 with TRBJ2-7; 7 bases fit TRBD2. Per germline, CDR1 DFQATT and CDR2 SNEGSKA (reference sequence). J gave up 7 bases and V 4 bases, and 25 bases lay outside the gene matches. This CDR3 is built from 18 residues. CDR3 protein: CSAIPLAGRRGTSDEQYF. CDR3 sequence (DNA): TGCAGTGCTATTCCCTTGGCAGGGCGAAGGGGAACTAGCGATGAGCAGTACTTC.

This clone was detected only a few times. The gene calls are TRBV6-1 and TRBJ1-5; no firm D call. Trimming took 10 bases from V and 1 from J, leaving 20 bases between them. Germline CDR1 is MNHNS and CDR2 is SASEGT. The CDR3 runs to 16 residues. The CDR3 spells CATTNLAKGSNQPQHF. The CDR3 nucleotides are TGTGCCACCACTAACCTAGCGAAGGGAAGCAATCAGCCCCAGCATTTT.

This clone was counted only a few times. This may be a read error, as it is one base from a much larger clone. This sequence joins TRBV30 and TRBJ2-5; D is unresolved. Looked up from germline, CDR1 is GTSNPN and CDR2 is SVGIG (reference sequence). The CDR3 runs to 12 residues. The DNA of the CDR3 is TGTGTCTGGAGTGTATATGGAGAGACCCAGTACTTC. It codes for CVWSVYGETQYF.

The CDR3 loop reads CASSILGQVIQPQHF. The CDR3 nucleotides are TGTGCCAGCAGTATATTAGGACAGGTGATTCAGCCCCAGCATTTT. The V call is TRBV27, the J call TRBJ1-5; 7 bases align to TRBD1. With 5 bases clipped from V and 6 bases from J, the junction kept 10 bases outside the gene matches. The CDR3 is 15 amino acids. Germline V lookup: CDR1 MNHEY, CDR2 SMNVEV (reference sequence).

Note on this clone: This may come from a read error, since a much larger clone is one base off. This chain links TRBV5-4 with TRBJ1-2, with TRBD1 matching 8 bases. This CDR3 comprises 15 residues. J gave up 4 bases and V 3 bases, and 8 bases lay outside the gene matches. The V gene's germline CDR1 is SGHNT and CDR2 YYREEE (reference sequence). The DNA for the CDR3 is TGTGCCAGCAGCTCCGCGTGGGGACAGGTCTATGGCTACACCTTC. This codes for CASSSAWGQVYGYTF.